This T cell receptor (beta chain) was observed in a study of blood T cell repertoires in COVID-19. Study background: Researchers got acute and convalescent COVID-19 samples from the United States, Italy and Spain. T cells, B-cell-depleted T cells, or PBMCs supplied cDNA or gDNA.

The germline V and J ends were trimmed by 6 bases and 7 bases, with 14 bases remaining between them. Looked up from germline, CDR1 is SGHRS and CDR2 is YFSETQ. The CDR3 has 13 amino acids. Original processing notes: Researchers report that nucleated cell counts were estimated from reference gene primer amplification. Sequencing used immunoSEQ multiplex PCR; TCRdb keeps in-frame clones, though not all of them. For V, J and clone size, that table is used; D and trimming come from the DNA. The sample records about 210,000 clones, about four fifths being singletons. The specimen was peripheral blood. This clonotype originated in a woman between 50 and 59 years old with acute or convalescent COVID-19. V and J are TRBV5-1 and TRBJ2-1; tentative D call: TRBD2 (6 bases). CDR3 loop: CASMRGAGNEQFF. In DNA, the CDR3 is TGCGCCAGCATGCGGGGCGCCGGGAATGAGCAGTTCTTC.